The table lists the clone carrying this TCR beta chain with a count of one. Germline V gene lookup returns CDR1 MNHEY and CDR2 SMNVEV (reference sequence). This CDR3 region has 14 residues. Trimming removed 7 bases at V and 2 bases at J, with 11 bases between. Following RNA extraction, reverse transcription yielded cDNA that acted as the sequencing template. Clones were sequenced by immunoSEQ multiplex PCR, and TCRdb holds only the in-frame ones, with some missing. The repertoire has 95,000 to 120,000 clones, 58% of them found once; the top ten carry 20% to 25%. This sample was taken from a study of CD8+ T cells in alopecia areata.

The TCR sequence derives from a human donor with alopecia areata. This chain links TRBV27 with TRBJ2-2, with D hard to call. Material for sequencing was NKG2D-low CD8+ T cells sorted from blood. The CDR3 region is CASTLVGNTGELFF. The CDR3 DNA reads as TGTGCCAGCACTTTGGTCGGAAACACCGGGGAGCTGTTTTTT.